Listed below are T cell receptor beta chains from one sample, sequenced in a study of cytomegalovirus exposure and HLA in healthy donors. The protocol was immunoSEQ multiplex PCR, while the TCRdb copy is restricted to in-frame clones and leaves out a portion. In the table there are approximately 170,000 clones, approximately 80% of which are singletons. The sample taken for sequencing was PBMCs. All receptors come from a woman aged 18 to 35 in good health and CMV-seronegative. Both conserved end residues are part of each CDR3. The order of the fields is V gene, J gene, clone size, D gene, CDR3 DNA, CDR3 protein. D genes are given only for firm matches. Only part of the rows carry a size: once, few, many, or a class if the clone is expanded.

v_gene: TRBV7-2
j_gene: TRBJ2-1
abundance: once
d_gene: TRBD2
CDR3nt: TGTGCCAGCAGCTTACGGATAGCGGGTAGTGTCAATGAGCAGTTCTTC
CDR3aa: CASSLRIAGSVNEQFF

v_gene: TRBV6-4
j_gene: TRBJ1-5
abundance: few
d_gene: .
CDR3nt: TGTGCCAGCAGACCGGGGGTCAGCAATCAGCCCCAGCATTTT
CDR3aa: CASRPGVSNQPQHF

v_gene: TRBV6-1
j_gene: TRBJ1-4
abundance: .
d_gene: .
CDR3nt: TGTGCCAGCAGTGAAGGTCAGGGTGGGGGGAAACTGTTTTTT
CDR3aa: CASSEGQGGGKLFF

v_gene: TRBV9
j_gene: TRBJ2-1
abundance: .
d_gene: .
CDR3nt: TGTGCCAGCAGCACATCCGGGACACCGAGCTCCTACAATGAGCAGTTCTTC
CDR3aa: CASSTSGTPSSYNEQFF

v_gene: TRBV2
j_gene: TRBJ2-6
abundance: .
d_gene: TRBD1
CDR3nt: TGTGCCAGCCCACCGGGGCAGGGGGCGTCTGGGGCCAACGTCCTGACTTTC
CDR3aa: CASPPGQGASGANVLTF

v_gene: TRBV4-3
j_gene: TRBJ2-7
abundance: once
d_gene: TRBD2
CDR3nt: TGCGCCAGCAGCCGCAACGAAAACCGACTAGCGGGAGTTTACGAGCAGTACTTC
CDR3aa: CASSRNENRLAGVYEQYF

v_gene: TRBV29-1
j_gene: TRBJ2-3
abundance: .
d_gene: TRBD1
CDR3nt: TGCAGCGTTGAAGATGCGACAGGGAGCCCAGATACGCAGTATTTT
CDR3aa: CSVEDATGSPDTQYF

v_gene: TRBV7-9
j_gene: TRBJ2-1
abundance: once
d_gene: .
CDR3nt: TGTGCCAGCACCACCACAGGTACCTACAATGAGCAGTTCTTC
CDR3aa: CASTTTGTYNEQFF

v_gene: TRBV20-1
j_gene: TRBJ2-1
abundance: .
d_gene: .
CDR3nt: TGCAGTGCTAGAGAAGGAGGTGAGCAGTTCTTC
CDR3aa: CSAREGGEQFF

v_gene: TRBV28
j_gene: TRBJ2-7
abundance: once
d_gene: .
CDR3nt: TGTGCCAGCAGTTTAGGGGCGGGATATTCCTACGAGCAGTACTTC
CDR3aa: CASSLGAGYSYEQYF

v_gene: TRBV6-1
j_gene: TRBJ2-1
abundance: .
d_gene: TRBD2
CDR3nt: TGTGCCAGCAGTGCGCTAGCGGAGGGGCATGAGCAGTTCTTC
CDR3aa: CASSALAEGHEQFF

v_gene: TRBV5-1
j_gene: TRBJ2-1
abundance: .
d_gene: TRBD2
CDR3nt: TGCGCCAGCAGCATCCCTAGCGGGAGGGCCCGAGGAGAGCAGTTCTTC
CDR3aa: CASSIPSGRARGEQFF